This TCR beta chain was identified during a study of blood T cell repertoires in COVID-19. Study summary: The origin of the acute and convalescent COVID-19 samples was the United States, Italy and Spain.

Original methodology: The assay estimated nucleated cells by amplifying reference gene primers. TCRdb's copy holds only in-frame clones and misses some; the assay was immunoSEQ multiplex PCR. The V and J calls and the clone size are those of that table, but D and trimming were determined from the DNA. This table has about 170,000 clones, 80% to 90% appearing once. This clone was seen only once. In Seattle, patients joined the study during active infection and were tracked longitudinally. Germline loops: CDR1 DFQATT, CDR2 SNEGSKA (reference sequence). This CDR3 is built from 15 residues. V lost 3 bases and J lost 2, with 13 bases in between.

Specimen: peripheral blood. J is TRBJ2-2 and V is TRBV20-1, with no clear D. This clonotype originated in a woman older than 75 with COVID-19, enrolled during active disease. CDR3 nucleotides: TGCAGTGCTAGTGTAGCTAGAGTCAACACCGGGGAGCTGTTTTTT. Encoded protein: CSASVARVNTGELFF.